Listed here are 24 T cell receptor beta chains from one sample, sequenced in a study of blood T cells in healthy people across ages. Next came a second PCR, run for about 7 to 12 cycles, which used a sample-barcoded 5' primer along with a J-beta primer mix. Via MiXCR, TCRdb re-called the 5' RACE reads, giving one row per CDR3 protein. The sample yields around 1,000,000 distinct CDR3 sequences, 20% to 25% seen once. The sample was also reused in another study, on T cells of mothers and their children.

The sequencing sample was made of blood. Receptors were obtained from a girl aged 2-10 years in good health.

This clonotype was seen more than once but under ten times. The rearrangement joins TRBV5-1 to TRBJ2-6, with 12 bases identical to TRBD1. This CDR3 is 19 amino acids long. Germline V gene data show CDR1 as SGHRS and CDR2 as YFSETQ. With V trimmed by 0 bases and J by 4 bases, 8 bases remained unmatched. DNA of the CDR3: TGCGCCAGCAGCTTGGTTCCGGGACAGGGGGCGCTAGGGGCCAACGTCCTGACTTTC. Encoded protein: CASSLVPGQGALGANVLTF.

The chain uses TRBV7-9 and TRBJ2-5; TRBD2 matches 8 bases. Near its end, the DNA agrees better with TRBJ2-1, so the J call may be wrong. This CDR3 comprises 15 residues. The V gene's germline CDR1 is SEHNR and CDR2 FQNEAQ (reference sequence). The CDR3 DNA reads as TGTGCCAGCAGCTTCGACCGGGCAGCGGGGGATGAGCAGTTCTTC. Residues: CASSFDRAAGDEQFF.

V gene TRBV28 combines with J gene TRBJ2-5; no clear D gene. The J call may be in error: the DNA end matches TRBJ2-7 better. CDR1 is MDHEN and CDR2 is SYDVKM in the germline V gene. This CDR3 comprises 13 residues. CDR3 coding DNA: TGTGCCAGCAGTGCCGGACCCACCCTCGAGCAGTACTTC. Protein sequence: CASSAGPTLEQYF.

There are a few counts of this clonotype. This chain uses TRBV9 with TRBJ2-7; possibly TRBD1 or TRBD2 for D (6 bases each). CDR1 SGDLS and CDR2 YYNGEE come from the germline V gene. This CDR3 spans 15 amino acids. Trimming took 3 bases from V and 2 from J, leaving 15 bases between them. CDR3 DNA: TGTGCCAGCAGCGAGGGGGAGGCGGTTCCCTACGAGCAGTACTTC. Translation: CASSEGEAVPYEQYF.

V gene TRBV7-8 combines with J gene TRBJ2-1, with TRBD2 identical over 9 bases. V lost 3 bases, J lost 8 bases, and 5 bases stayed unmatched. Germline CDR1 reads SGHVS; CDR2 reads FQNEAQ. CDR3 length: 14 residues. CDR3 DNA sequence: TGTGCCAGCAGCTTGAGCGGGGGGCAGTATGAGCAGTTCTTC. Translation: CASSLSGGQYEQFF.

This clonotype was picked up a small number of times. This chain joins TRBV20-1 and TRBJ2-3; perhaps TRBD2 as D (5 bases). CDR3 length: 15 residues. Germline-derived CDR1 and CDR2 are DFQATT and SNEGSKA (reference sequence). The V end lost 3 bases, the J end lost 7 bases, and 20 bases lay between the germline ends. The CDR3 is CSASTADKRYNTQYF. The DNA of the CDR3 is TGCAGTGCTAGCACGGCTGATAAGCGGTATAATACGCAGTATTTT.

The CDR3, as DNA: TGCAGTGCTAGCGGGGCAGACGCCTACGAGCAGTACTTC. This gives the protein CSASGADAYEQYF. The chain joins TRBV20-1 to TRBJ2-7, with D possibly being TRBD1 or TRBD2 (5 bases each). Germline CDR1 reads DFQATT; CDR2 reads SNEGSKA (reference sequence). Trimming cost V 3 bases and J 2 bases, with 11 bases left between them. The length of the CDR3 is 13 residues.

The V gene is TRBV9, the J gene TRBJ1-1; no definite D call. Germline assignment: CDR1 SGDLS and CDR2 YYNGEE. V was clipped by 1 base and J by 4 bases, with 11 bases between them. This CDR3 is 14 amino acids long. The CDR3 DNA follows: TGTGCCAGCAGCGTAACGTCACCAACCACTGAAGCTTTCTTT. This translates into CASSVTSPTTEAFF.

This chain connects TRBV9 to TRBJ1-5; 10 positions match TRBD1. The CDR3 extends over 15 amino acids. The germline V gene has CDR1 SGDLS and CDR2 YYNGEE. V was pared by 4 bases and J by 5 bases, with 6 bases of the junction left unmatched. CDR3 nucleotides: TGTGCCAGCAGCACGTCCGGGACAGGGGATCAGCCCCAGCATTTT. Encoded protein: CASSTSGTGDQPQHF.

Only a few counts were recorded for this clonotype. The chain uses TRBV12-3 or TRBV12-4 and TRBJ2-5, with D perhaps assigned TRBD1 or TRBD2 (5 bases each). Between the trimmed V and J ends, which lost 8 bases and 5 bases, there was a span of 12 bases. CDR3 size: 12 residues. Written as DNA, the CDR3 is TGTGCCAGCGGAGAGGGGCTGGAGACCCAGTACTTC. It codes for CASGEGLETQYF.

This clonotype has just a few counts. The chain has TRBV27 and TRBJ2-7, with D uncertain. The germline V and J ends were trimmed by 3 bases and 3 bases, with 9 bases remaining between them. The CDR3 has 13 residues. Germline V gene data show CDR1 as MNHEY and CDR2 as SMNVEV (reference sequence). The DNA of the CDR3 is TGTGCCAGCAGTTTTTTGCTGAACTACGAGCAGTACTTC. Residues: CASSFLLNYEQYF.

This sequence joins TRBV7-2 and TRBJ2-1; no definite D call. The DNA end favors TRBJ2-7, so the J call may be wrong. The CDR3 consists of 14 residues. Per germline, CDR1 SGHTA and CDR2 FQGNSA. DNA of the CDR3: TGTGCCAGCAGCCAACTTCTGGGGTCCTACGAGCAGTACTTC. Translating gives CASSQLLGSYEQYF.

This rearrangement joins TRBV7-2 to TRBJ1-2; maybe TRBD1 (5 bases). CDR1 and CDR2 from the germline V gene are SGHTA and FQGNSA. The V end lost 7 bases, the J end lost 6 bases, and 21 bases lay between the germline ends. The CDR3 consists of 15 residues. The CDR3 nucleotides are TGTGCCAGCAACGCTTGGGGGTCGTCTAGTAATGGCTACACCTTC. It specifies CASNAWGSSSNGYTF.

In its sample, this clonotype was seen a few times. One junction end does not reproduce the germline sequence, and a read error may be involved. This chain uses TRBV6-4 with TRBJ2-1; D remains unclear. The CDR3 length is 14 residues. In germline, CDR1 is MRHNA, CDR2 SNTAGT. Here the CDR3 DNA reads TGTGCCAGCAGTGAATGGAGCTCCTACAATGAGCGGTTCTTC. Translating gives CASSEWSSYNERFF.

In DNA form, the CDR3 reads TGTGCCAGCTCACCCGTAAACTCTGGAAACACCATATATTTT. Translation gives CASSPVNSGNTIYF. This chain links TRBV18 with TRBJ1-3; no reliable D call. The CDR3 covers 14 residues. The germline gives CDR1 KGHSH, CDR2 LQKENI. Trimming pared 3 bases from V and 0 bases from J, leaving 6 bases between.

This clonotype appeared a few times. The rearrangement uses TRBV6-5 and TRBJ2-7; weak D call: TRBD2 (6 bases). Germline CDR1 is MNHEY and CDR2 is SVGAGI. CDR3 length equals 14 residues. The germline V and J ends were trimmed by 7 bases and 6 bases, with 19 bases remaining between them. The CDR3 DNA reads TGTGCCAGCACCACCGTGGAGGGGTTGGCCGAGCAGTACTTC. Encoded protein: CASTTVEGLAEQYF.

V gene TRBV20-1 combines with J gene TRBJ2-5, with 10 positions matching TRBD2. Per germline, CDR1 DFQATT and CDR2 SNEGSKA (reference sequence). The CDR3 is 16 amino acids. J lost 5 bases, V lost 2 bases, and 11 bases had no gene match. The CDR3 here is CSARMGSSGGSETQYF. In nucleotides, the CDR3 is TGCAGTGCTAGAATGGGGTCTAGCGGGGGTTCGGAGACCCAGTACTTC.

This sequence joins TRBV7-2 and TRBJ1-1; the D is unclear. This CDR3 spans 14 amino acids. V lost 2 bases and J 5 bases, leaving 12 bases between the germline ends. The germline V gene encodes CDR1 SGHTA and CDR2 FQGNSA. CDR3 loop: CASSLFGEWTEAFF. The DNA of the CDR3 is TGTGCCAGCAGCTTATTCGGAGAGTGGACTGAAGCTTTCTTT.

This clonotype was seen a handful of times. V gene TRBV9 combines with J gene TRBJ1-1; tentative D call: TRBD1 (6 bases). With 1 base removed from V and 7 bases from J, the gap between germline ends came to 20 bases. Germline CDR1 SGDLS, CDR2 YYNGEE. The CDR3 length is 16 residues. CDR3 protein: CASSVSRGSQIVEAFF. Here the CDR3 DNA reads TGTGCCAGCAGCGTATCCAGGGGAAGTCAGATCGTTGAAGCTTTCTTT.

CDR3 in DNA: TGCAGCGTTGGAGGGGCCGTCACAGATACGCAGTATTTT. Residues: CSVGGAVTDTQYF. The chain is built from TRBV29-1 and TRBJ2-3, with D possibly being TRBD1 or TRBD2 (5 bases each). Germline V gene sequence: CDR1 SQVTM, CDR2 ANQGSEA. The CDR3 sequence is 13 residues long. The ends were cut back, 4 bases at V and 2 bases at J, with 10 bases in the middle.

The chain has TRBV11-3 and TRBJ2-5, with TRBD2 matching 11 bases. Germline loops: CDR1 SGHNT, CDR2 YENEEA. V dropped 5 bases and J dropped 0; count of bases not matched to a gene: 5. The CDR3 has 16 amino acids. Here the CDR3 reads CASSPPSGGYQETQYF. The CDR3 bases are TGTGCCAGCAGCCCACCTAGCGGGGGGTACCAAGAGACCCAGTACTTC.

The chain recombines TRBV28 with TRBJ2-7; no clear D. V gave up 8 bases and J gave up 5 bases, with 16 bases separating them. CDR3 length: 13 residues. CDR1 MDHEN and CDR2 SYDVKM come from the germline V gene. CDR3 nucleotides: TGTGCCAGCCAGAGTCGAAACTTGGACGAGCAGTACTTC. It specifies CASQSRNLDEQYF. Full variable domain (missing parts from reference TRBV28 and TRBJ2-7): DVKVTQSSRYLVKRTGEKVFLECVQDMDHENMFWYRQDPGLGLRLIYFSYDVKMKEKGDIPEGYSVSREKKERFSLILESASTNQTSMYLCASQSRNLDEQYFGPGTRLTVT.

The CDR3 DNA follows: TGTGCCAGCAGTTTTAGGGAGGAAATCGGAGAGACCCAGTACTTC. This translates into CASSFREEIGETQYF. This chain connects TRBV13 to TRBJ2-5, with D possibly matching TRBD2 (6 bases). CDR1 is PRHDT, CDR2 FYEKMQ, per germline (reference sequence). The ends were cut back, 6 bases at V and 4 bases at J, with 18 bases in the middle. This CDR3 has 15 residues.

Only a few counts were recorded for this clonotype. V gene TRBV12-3 or TRBV12-4 combines with J gene TRBJ2-2, with 10 bases that match TRBD1. The V and J ends lost 6 bases and 5 bases, in that order; junction bases with no gene match: 12. The CDR3 runs to 17 residues. The DNA for the CDR3 is TGTGCCAGCAGACGAAGGGGACAGGGGATACGGACCGGGGAGCTGTTTTTT. It translates to CASRRRGQGIRTGELFF.